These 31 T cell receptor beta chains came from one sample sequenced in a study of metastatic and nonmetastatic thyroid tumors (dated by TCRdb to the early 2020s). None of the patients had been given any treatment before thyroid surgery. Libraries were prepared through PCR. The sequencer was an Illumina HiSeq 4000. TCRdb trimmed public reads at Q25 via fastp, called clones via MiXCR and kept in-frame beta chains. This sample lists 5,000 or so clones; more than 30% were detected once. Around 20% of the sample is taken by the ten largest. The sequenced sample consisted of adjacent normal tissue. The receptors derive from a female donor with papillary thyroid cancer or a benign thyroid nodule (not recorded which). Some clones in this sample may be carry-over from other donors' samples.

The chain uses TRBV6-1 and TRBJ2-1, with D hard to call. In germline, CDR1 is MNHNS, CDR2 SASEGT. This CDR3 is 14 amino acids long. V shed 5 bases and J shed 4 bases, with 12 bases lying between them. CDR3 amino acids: CASSPGAAYNEQFF. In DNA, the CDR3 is TGTGCCAGCAGTCCCGGTGCTGCTTACAATGAGCAGTTCTTC.

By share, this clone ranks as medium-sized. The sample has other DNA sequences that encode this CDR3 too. CDR3 bases: TGCGCCAGCAGCTTGGAGGGTGGGGACGAGCAGTACTTC. Amino acids: CASSLEGGDEQYF. The rearrangement joins TRBV5-1 to TRBJ2-7; D is uncertain. The V end lost 0 bases, the J end lost 5 bases, and 9 bases lay between the germline ends. This CDR3 region has 13 residues. The germline CDR1 and CDR2 sequences are SGHRS and YFSETQ.

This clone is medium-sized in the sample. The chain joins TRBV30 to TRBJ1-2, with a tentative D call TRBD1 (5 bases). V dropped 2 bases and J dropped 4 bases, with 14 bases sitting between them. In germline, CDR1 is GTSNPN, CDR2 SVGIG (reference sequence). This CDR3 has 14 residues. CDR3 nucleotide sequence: TGTGCCTGGAGTCAGGGAATAGGGAGCTATGGCTACACCTTC. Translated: CAWSQGIGSYGYTF.

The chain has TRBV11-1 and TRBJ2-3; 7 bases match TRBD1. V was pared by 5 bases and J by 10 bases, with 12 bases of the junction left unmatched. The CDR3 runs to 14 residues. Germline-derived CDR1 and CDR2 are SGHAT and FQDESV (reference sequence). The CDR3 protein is CASSHRDRAHSQYF. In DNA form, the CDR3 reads TGTGCCAGCAGCCACCGGGACAGAGCCCATTCGCAGTATTTT. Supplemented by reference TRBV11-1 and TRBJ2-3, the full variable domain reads EAEVAQSPRYKITEKSQAVAFWCDPISGHATLYWYRQILGQGPELLVQFQDESVVDDSQLPKDRFSAERLKGVDSTLKIQPAELGDSAMYLCASSHRDRAHSQYFGPGTRLTVL.

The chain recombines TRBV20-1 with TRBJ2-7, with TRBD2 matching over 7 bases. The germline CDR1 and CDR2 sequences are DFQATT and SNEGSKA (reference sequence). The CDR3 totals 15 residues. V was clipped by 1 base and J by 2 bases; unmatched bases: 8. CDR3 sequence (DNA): TGCAGTGCTAGAGGGATGAGCGGGGCAACCTACGAGCAGTACTTC. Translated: CSARGMSGATYEQYF.

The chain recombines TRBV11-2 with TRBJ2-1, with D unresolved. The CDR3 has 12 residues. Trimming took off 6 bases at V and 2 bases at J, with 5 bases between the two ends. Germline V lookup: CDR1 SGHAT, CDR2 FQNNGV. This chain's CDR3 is CASSWTYNEQFF. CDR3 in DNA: TGTGCCAGCAGTTGGACCTACAATGAGCAGTTCTTC.

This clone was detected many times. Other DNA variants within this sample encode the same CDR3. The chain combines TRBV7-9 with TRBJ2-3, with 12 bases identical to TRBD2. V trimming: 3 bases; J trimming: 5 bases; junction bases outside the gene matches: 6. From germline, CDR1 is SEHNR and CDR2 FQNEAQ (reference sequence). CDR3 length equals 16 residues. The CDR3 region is CASSFSRLAGEDTQYF. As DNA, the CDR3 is TGTGCCAGCAGCTTTTCCAGACTAGCGGGAGAAGATACGCAGTATTTT.

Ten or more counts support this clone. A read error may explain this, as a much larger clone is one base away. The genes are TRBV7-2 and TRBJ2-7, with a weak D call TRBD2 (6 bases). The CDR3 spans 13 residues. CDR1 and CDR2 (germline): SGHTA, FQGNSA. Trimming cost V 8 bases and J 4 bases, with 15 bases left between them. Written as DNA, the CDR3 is TGTGCCAGCCGGGGCGAGAGCGGGTACGAGCAGTACTTC. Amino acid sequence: CASRGESGYEQYF.

The chain's CDR3 is CSARDTSRLDIAVQFF. The CDR3 nucleotides read TGCAGTGCTAGAGATACTTCTAGACTTGATATTGCTGTGCAGTTCTTC. The chain employs TRBV20-1 and TRBJ2-1; D is undetermined. Trimming stripped 0 bases from V and 12 bases from J, with 24 bases between. Germline V lookup: CDR1 DFQATT, CDR2 SNEGSKA (reference sequence). The CDR3 contains 16 residues.

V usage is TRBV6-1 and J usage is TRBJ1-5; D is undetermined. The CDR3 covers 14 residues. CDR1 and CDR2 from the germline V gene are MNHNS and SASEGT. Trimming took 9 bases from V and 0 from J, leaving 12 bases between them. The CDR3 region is CARKQFTSNQPQHF. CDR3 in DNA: TGTGCCAGAAAACAGTTTACTAGCAATCAGCCCCAGCATTTT.

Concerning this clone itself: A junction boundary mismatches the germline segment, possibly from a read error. CDR3 nucleotide sequence: TGTGCCAGCAGCTTAGGTCTATGGAATGTGCAGTTCTTC. Amino acids: CASSLGLWNVQFF. This rearrangement joins TRBV12-3 or TRBV12-4 to TRBJ2-1; D ambiguous. This CDR3 contains 13 residues.

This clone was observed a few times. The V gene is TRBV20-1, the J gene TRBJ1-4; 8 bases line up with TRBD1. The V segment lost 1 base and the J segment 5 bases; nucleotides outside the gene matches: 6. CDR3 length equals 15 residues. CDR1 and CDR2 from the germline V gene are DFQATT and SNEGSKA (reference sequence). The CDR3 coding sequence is TGCAGTGCTAGAGTTCAGGGGGCGCGGAATGAAAAACTGTTTTTT. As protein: CSARVQGARNEKLFF.

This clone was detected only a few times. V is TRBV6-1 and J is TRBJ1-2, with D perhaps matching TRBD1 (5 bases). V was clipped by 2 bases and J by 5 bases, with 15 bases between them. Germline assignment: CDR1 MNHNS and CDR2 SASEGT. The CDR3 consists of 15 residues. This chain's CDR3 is CASSEKGTAGYGYTF. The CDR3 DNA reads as TGTGCCAGCAGTGAAAAAGGAACGGCAGGGTATGGCTACACCTTC.

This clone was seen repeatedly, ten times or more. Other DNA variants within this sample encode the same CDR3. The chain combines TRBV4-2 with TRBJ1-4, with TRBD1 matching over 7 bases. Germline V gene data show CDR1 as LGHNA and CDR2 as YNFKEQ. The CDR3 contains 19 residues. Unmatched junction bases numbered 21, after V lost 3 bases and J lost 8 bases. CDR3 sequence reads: CASSHAETGVGSGGEKLFF. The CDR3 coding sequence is TGTGCCAGCAGCCATGCTGAAACAGGGGTAGGTTCGGGCGGAGAAAAACTGTTTTTT.

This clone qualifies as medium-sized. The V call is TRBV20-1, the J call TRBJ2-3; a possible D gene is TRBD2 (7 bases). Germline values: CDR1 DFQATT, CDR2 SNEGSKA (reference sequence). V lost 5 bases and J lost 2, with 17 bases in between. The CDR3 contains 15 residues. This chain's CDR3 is CSAPQSGTYTDTQYF. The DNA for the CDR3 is TGCAGTGCTCCACAAAGCGGGACATACACAGATACGCAGTATTTT.

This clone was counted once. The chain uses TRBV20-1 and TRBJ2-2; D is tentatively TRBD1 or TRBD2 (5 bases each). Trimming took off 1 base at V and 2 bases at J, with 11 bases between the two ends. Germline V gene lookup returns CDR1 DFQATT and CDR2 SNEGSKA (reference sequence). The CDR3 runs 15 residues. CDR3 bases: TGCAGTGCTAGAGCGCCGGGACCTAACACCGGGGAGCTGTTTTTT. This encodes CSARAPGPNTGELFF.

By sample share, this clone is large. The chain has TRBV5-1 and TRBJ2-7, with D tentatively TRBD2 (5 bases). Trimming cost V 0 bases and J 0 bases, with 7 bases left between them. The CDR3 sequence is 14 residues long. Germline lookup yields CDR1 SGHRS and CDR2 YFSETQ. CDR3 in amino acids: CASSLAGNSYEQYF. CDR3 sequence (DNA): TGCGCCAGCAGCTTGGCGGGGAACTCCTACGAGCAGTACTTC.

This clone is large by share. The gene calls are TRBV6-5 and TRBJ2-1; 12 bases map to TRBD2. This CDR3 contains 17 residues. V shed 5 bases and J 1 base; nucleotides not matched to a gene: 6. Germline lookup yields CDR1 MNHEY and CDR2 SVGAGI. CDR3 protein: CASSRLAGDLSYNEQFF. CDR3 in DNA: TGTGCCAGCAGTAGACTAGCGGGAGACTTGTCCTACAATGAGCAGTTCTTC.

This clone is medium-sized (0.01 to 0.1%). This chain's CDR3 is CSARDAWGGASGYTF. The CDR3 DNA reads as TGCAGTGCTAGAGATGCATGGGGGGGCGCGTCTGGCTACACCTTC. The chain links TRBV20-1 to TRBJ1-2; D perhaps matches TRBD1 (6 bases). CDR3 length: 15 amino acids. CDR1 and CDR2 (germline): DFQATT, SNEGSKA (reference sequence). The V and J ends lost 0 bases and 7 bases respectively, with 18 bases between them.

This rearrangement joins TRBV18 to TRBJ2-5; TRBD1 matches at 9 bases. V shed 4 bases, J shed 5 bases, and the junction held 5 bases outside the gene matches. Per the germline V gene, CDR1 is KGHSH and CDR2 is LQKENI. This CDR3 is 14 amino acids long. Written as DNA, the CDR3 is TGTGCCAGCTCACTTACAGGGGGCATGGAGACCCAGTACTTC. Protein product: CASSLTGGMETQYF.

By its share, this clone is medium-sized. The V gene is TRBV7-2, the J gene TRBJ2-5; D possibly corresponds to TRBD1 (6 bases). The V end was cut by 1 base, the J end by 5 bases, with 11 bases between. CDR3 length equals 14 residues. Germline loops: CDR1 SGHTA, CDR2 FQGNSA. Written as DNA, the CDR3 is TGTGCCAGCAGCTTAGATCAGGGGAGTGAGACCCAGTACTTC. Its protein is CASSLDQGSETQYF.

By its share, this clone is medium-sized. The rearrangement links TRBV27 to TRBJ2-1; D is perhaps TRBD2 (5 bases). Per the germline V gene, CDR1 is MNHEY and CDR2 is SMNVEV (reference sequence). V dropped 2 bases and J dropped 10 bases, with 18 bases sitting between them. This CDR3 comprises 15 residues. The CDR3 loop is CASSLRVGLSVEQFF. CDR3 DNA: TGTGCCAGCAGTTTACGGGTCGGGCTTAGCGTCGAGCAGTTCTTC.

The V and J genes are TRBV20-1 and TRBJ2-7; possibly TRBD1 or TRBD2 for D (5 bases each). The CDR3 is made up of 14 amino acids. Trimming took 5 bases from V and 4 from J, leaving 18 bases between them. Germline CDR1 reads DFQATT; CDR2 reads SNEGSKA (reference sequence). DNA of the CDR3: TGCAGTGCTTCCCCGGGACGGGTGGGGTACGAGCAGTACTTC. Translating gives CSASPGRVGYEQYF.

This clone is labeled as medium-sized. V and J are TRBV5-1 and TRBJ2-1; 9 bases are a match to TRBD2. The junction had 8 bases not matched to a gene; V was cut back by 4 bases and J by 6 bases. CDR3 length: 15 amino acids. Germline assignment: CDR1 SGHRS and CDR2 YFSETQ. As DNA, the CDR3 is TGCGCCAGCAGCCCAGCGGGAGGAGAGGCCAATGAGCAGTTCTTC. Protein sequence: CASSPAGGEANEQFF.

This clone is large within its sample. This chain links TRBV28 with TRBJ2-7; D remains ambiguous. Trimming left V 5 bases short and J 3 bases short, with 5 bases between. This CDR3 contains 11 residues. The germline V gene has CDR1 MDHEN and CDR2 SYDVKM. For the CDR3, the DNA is TGTGCCAGCAGTCTCTACTACGAGCAGTACTTC. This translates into CASSLYYEQYF.

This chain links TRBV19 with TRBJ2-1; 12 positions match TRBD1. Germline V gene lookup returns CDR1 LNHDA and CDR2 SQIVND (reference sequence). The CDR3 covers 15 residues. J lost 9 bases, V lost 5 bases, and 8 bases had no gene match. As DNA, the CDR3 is TGTGCCAGTAGTCCACCGGGACAGGGGGCCGTTGAGCAGTTCTTC. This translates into CASSPPGQGAVEQFF.

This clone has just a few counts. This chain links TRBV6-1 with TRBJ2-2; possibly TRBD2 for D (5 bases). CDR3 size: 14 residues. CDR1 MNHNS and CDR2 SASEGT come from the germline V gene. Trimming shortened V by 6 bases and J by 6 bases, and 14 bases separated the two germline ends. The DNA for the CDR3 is TGTGCCAGCAGCCGCCCCGGGGTCGCCGGGGAGCTGTTTTTT. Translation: CASSRPGVAGELFF.

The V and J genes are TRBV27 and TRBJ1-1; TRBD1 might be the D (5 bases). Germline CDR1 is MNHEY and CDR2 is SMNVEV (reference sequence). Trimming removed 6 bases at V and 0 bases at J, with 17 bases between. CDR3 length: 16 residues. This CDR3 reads CASRGTGGGMNTEAFF. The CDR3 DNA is TGTGCCAGCAGGGGAACAGGCGGCGGGATGAACACTGAAGCTTTCTTT.

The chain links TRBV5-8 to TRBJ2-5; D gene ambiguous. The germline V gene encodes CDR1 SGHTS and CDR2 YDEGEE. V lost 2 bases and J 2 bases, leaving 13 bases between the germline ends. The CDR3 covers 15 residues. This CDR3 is CASSFLSAEQETQYF. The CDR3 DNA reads TGTGCCAGCAGCTTTTTATCGGCAGAGCAAGAGACCCAGTACTTC.

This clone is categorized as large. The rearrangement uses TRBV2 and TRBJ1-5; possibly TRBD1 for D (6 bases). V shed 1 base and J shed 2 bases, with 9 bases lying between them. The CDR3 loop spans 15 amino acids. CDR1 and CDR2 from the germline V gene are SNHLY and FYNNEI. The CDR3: CASSEVPGGNQPQHF. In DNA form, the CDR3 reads TGTGCCAGCAGTGAAGTCCCAGGGGGCAATCAGCCCCAGCATTTT. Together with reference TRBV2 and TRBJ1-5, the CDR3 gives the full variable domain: EPEVTQTPSHQVTQMGQEVILRCVPISNHLYFYWYRQILGQKVEFLVSFYNNEISEKSEIFDDQFSVERPDGSNFTLKIRSTKLEDSAMYFCASSEVPGGNQPQHFGDGTRLSIL.

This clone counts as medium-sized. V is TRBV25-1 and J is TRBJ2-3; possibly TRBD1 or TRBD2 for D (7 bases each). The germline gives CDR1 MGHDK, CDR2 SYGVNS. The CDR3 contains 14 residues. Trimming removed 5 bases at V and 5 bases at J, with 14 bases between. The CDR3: CASSQGGYRDTQYF. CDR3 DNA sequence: TGTGCCAGCAGTCAGGGGGGGTACAGAGATACGCAGTATTTT.